This TCR beta chain was sequenced in a study of cytomegalovirus exposure and HLA in healthy donors. Study at large: Around 78 million unique TCRs, all from HLA-typed donors, were included in an early release of the data.

The PCR used 60 Vbeta and 13 Jbeta primers. Original handling: An analysis that came later counted tens of millions of unique TCR beta chains, approximately 11 million shared. Profiled with immunoSEQ multiplex PCR; TCRdb holds only in-frame clones, not every one. For V, J and clone size, that table is used; D and trimming come from the DNA. Among around 100,000 clones listed, roughly three quarters were seen once. Germline V lookup: CDR1 MNHNS, CDR2 SASEGT. Trimming cost V 5 bases and J 6 bases, with 13 bases left between them. CDR3 size: 13 residues. On this clone itself: Antigen specificity is unknown.

The study's findings and limits: Later work found that TCR association rates differed between HLA loci; DRB1 had the most and HLA-C the fewest.

This chain links TRBV6-1 with TRBJ1-1; D might be TRBD1 (5 bases). The TCR sequence derives from a woman between 45 and 60 years old in good health and CMV-seropositive. Material: PBMCs. CDR3: CASSFGGWAEAFF. CDR3 nucleotides: TGTGCCAGCAGTTTTGGGGGGTGGGCTGAAGCTTTCTTT.